One sample yielded the 27 T cell receptor beta chains listed below, sequenced in a study of blood T cell repertoires in COVID-19. Libraries were prepared by immunoSEQ multiplex PCR; TCRdb keeps only in-frame clonotypes and omits some of them. The table records over 150,000 clones, 86% of them present only once. Sequencing used peripheral blood. The receptors were sampled from a man aged 70-80 years with active or convalescent COVID-19.

This sequence joins TRBV9 and TRBJ1-3; tentative D call: TRBD1 (5 bases). V was trimmed by 7 bases and J by 6 bases, leaving 14 bases between them. There are 13 residues in the CDR3. CDR1 and CDR2 (germline): SGDLS, YYNGEE. The CDR3 sequence: CASGGRHENTIYF. In DNA form, the CDR3 reads TGTGCCAGCGGGGGGAGACACGAAAACACCATATATTTT.

The chain combines TRBV7-2 with TRBJ1-2; TRBD1 matches 7 bases. The CDR3 runs 13 residues. Trimming removed 1 base from V and 6 bases from J; junction bases left unmatched: 2. The V gene's germline CDR1 is SGHTA and CDR2 FQGNSA. CDR3 amino acids: CASSLVGTDGYTF. DNA for the CDR3: TGTGCCAGCAGCTTAGTGGGGACAGATGGCTACACCTTC.

V and J are TRBV29-1 and TRBJ1-2; TRBD1 might be the D (5 bases). Per the germline V gene, CDR1 is SQVTM and CDR2 is ANQGSEA. The CDR3 is 17 amino acids. With 7 bases removed from V and 7 bases from J, the gap between germline ends came to 31 bases. CDR3 region: CSAPGGGFSADRRGYTF. The CDR3 DNA sequence: TGCAGCGCTCCCGGGGGGGGGTTCTCCGCAGATCGGCGTGGCTACACCTTC.

The J gene is TRBJ1-2, the V gene TRBV5-1, with 8 bases identical to TRBD1. This CDR3 is built from 16 residues. Germline lookup yields CDR1 SGHRS and CDR2 YFSETQ. With V trimmed by 0 bases and J by 8 bases, 12 bases remained unmatched. CDR3 region: CASSLGRDRTAAGYTF. The CDR3 nucleotides read TGCGCCAGCAGCTTGGGGCGGGACAGGACGGCTGCGGGCTACACCTTC.

The CDR3: CASSKVDNKGETQYF. The CDR3 DNA sequence: TGTGCCAGTAGTAAAGTGGACAATAAGGGGGAGACCCAGTACTTC. The chain uses TRBV19 and TRBJ2-5; D may be TRBD1 (5 bases). V dropped 4 bases and J dropped 5 bases, with 17 bases sitting between them. The germline CDR1 and CDR2 sequences are LNHDA and SQIVND (reference sequence). CDR3 length: 15 residues.

The genes are TRBV14 and TRBJ2-5, with TRBD2 matching 13 bases. The CDR3 consists of 17 residues. V shed 1 base and J 4 bases; nucleotides not matched to a gene: 6. The V gene's germline CDR1 is SGHDN and CDR2 FVKESK. CDR3 nucleotides: TGTGCCAGCAGCCAAGGAGAGGGACTAGCGGGAATAGAGACCCAGTACTTC. Translated, it gives CASSQGEGLAGIETQYF.

The genes are TRBV6-5 and TRBJ1-1, with 8 bases identical to TRBD1. This CDR3 contains 13 residues. Germline CDR1 reads MNHEY; CDR2 reads SVGAGI. V shed 6 bases, J shed 10 bases, and the junction held 10 bases outside the gene matches. CDR3 sequence: CASSPTGEVGAFF. CDR3 DNA: TGTGCCAGCAGCCCGACAGGGGAAGTAGGAGCTTTCTTT.

The chain employs TRBV10-3 and TRBJ2-3; 10 bases fit TRBD2. The length of the CDR3 is 14 residues. The V gene end was trimmed by 8 bases and the J gene end by 0 bases; junction bases not matched to a gene: 2. Germline CDR1 ENHRY, CDR2 SYGVKD. CDR3: CAIGTSASTDTQYF. CDR3 bases: TGTGCCATCGGGACTAGCGCGAGCACAGATACGCAGTATTTT.

The chain recombines TRBV6-2 or TRBV6-3 with TRBJ2-2, with 8 bases matching TRBD1. The junction had 3 bases not matched to a gene; V was cut back by 6 bases and J by 3 bases. This CDR3 has 14 residues. Germline-derived CDR1 and CDR2 are MNHEY and SVGEGT. The CDR3 DNA sequence: TGTGCCAGCAGCCGGGACAGGCACACCGGGGAGCTGTTTTTT. Its translation: CASSRDRHTGELFF.

This chain joins TRBV10-3 and TRBJ1-1, with D maybe TRBD1 (6 bases). CDR1 and CDR2 (germline): ENHRY, SYGVKD. The CDR3 covers 14 residues. Trimming pared 10 bases from V and 0 bases from J, leaving 15 bases between. The CDR3 region is CATQDSSMNTEAFF. The CDR3 region has the DNA TGTGCCACCCAGGACAGCAGCATGAACACTGAAGCTTTCTTT.

The DNA for the CDR3 is TGTGCCAGCAGTTACCTTGACAGGGGGATTACTGGCTACACCTTC. It codes for CASSYLDRGITGYTF. The chain recombines TRBV6-5 with TRBJ1-2, with 9 bases fitting TRBD1. This CDR3 region has 15 residues. Germline assignment: CDR1 MNHEY and CDR2 SVGAGI. With V trimmed by 2 bases and J by 7 bases, 8 bases remained unmatched.

Only a few counts were recorded for this clone. In DNA form, the CDR3 reads TGTGCCAGCAGCCATACTAGCGGGGTCAATGAGCAGTTCTTC. This codes for CASSHTSGVNEQFF. V is TRBV13 and J is TRBJ2-1, with TRBD2 identical over 10 bases. The V segment lost 5 bases and the J segment 6 bases; nucleotides outside the gene matches: 4. Germline loops: CDR1 PRHDT, CDR2 FYEKMQ (reference sequence). There are 14 residues in the CDR3.

This chain joins TRBV15 and TRBJ2-1, with D tentatively TRBD2 (6 bases). CDR3 length: 16 residues. The V end was cut by 2 bases, the J end by 1 base, with 12 bases between. Germline-derived CDR1 and CDR2 are LNHNV and YYDKDF (reference sequence). The DNA of the CDR3 is TGTGCCACCAGCAGATCCGGGGGAGTATCCTACAATGAGCAGTTCTTC. It yields the protein CATSRSGGVSYNEQFF.

The rearrangement uses TRBV3-1 (or the pseudogene TRBV3-2) and TRBJ1-2; 11 positions agree with TRBD1. With 4 bases clipped from V and 7 bases from J, the junction kept 8 bases outside the gene matches. Germline CDR1 is LGHDT and CDR2 is YNNKEL (reference sequence). The CDR3 totals 15 residues. CDR3 sequence (DNA): TGTGCCAGCAGCCCCGGACAGGGGGCGAGGGGTGGCTACACCTTC. Translation gives CASSPGQGARGGYTF.

The table lists this clone with a few counts. The gene calls are TRBV7-8 and TRBJ1-5; 9 bases are a match to TRBD1. Germline V gene sequence: CDR1 SGHVS, CDR2 FQNEAQ. The CDR3 contains 19 residues. Trimming at V came to 1 base and at J to 5 bases, leaving 15 bases not matched to a gene. For the CDR3, the DNA is TGTGCCAGCAGCTTAGACCTCAGCGGACAGGGGAAGATCTATCAGCCCCAGCATTTT. This gives the protein CASSLDLSGQGKIYQPQHF. Full variable domain (outside the CDR3, taken from reference TRBV7-8 and TRBJ1-5): GAGVSQSPRYKVAKRGQDVALRCDPISGHVSLFWYQQALGQGPEFLTYFQNEAQLDKSGLPSDRFFAERPEGSVSTLKIQRTQQEDSAVYLCASSLDLSGQGKIYQPQHFGDGTRLSIL.

The rearrangement links TRBV30 to TRBJ2-1; 7 bases line up with TRBD1. The J segment lost 6 bases and the V segment lost 3 bases, leaving 5 bases of the junction unmatched. Germline assignment: CDR1 GTSNPN and CDR2 SVGIG (reference sequence). This CDR3 is built from 13 residues. The CDR3 here is CAWSRTGGNEQFF. The CDR3, as DNA: TGTGCCTGGAGCCGGACAGGCGGCAATGAGCAGTTCTTC.

The rearrangement links TRBV7-9 to TRBJ1-6; 10 nucleotides match TRBD1. Germline CDR1 and CDR2: SEHNR and FQNEAQ (reference sequence). This CDR3 spans 15 amino acids. With 4 bases clipped from V and 7 bases from J, the junction kept 4 bases outside the gene matches. As DNA, the CDR3 is TGTGCCAGCAGCTCTCCGGGACAGGGGAATTCACCCCTCCACTTT. This codes for CASSSPGQGNSPLHF.

The rearrangement joins TRBV6-6 to TRBJ2-5; a weak D match, TRBD2 (6 bases). V was pared by 0 bases and J by 3 bases, with 11 bases between. This CDR3 spans 15 amino acids. CDR1 and CDR2 from the germline V gene are MNHNY and SVGAGI (reference sequence). CDR3 DNA sequence: TGTGCCAGCAGTTACTCCGGGAAGCGGGAAGAGACCCAGTACTTC. It yields the protein CASSYSGKREETQYF.

As to this clone: The identical CDR3 is also encoded by other nucleotide sequences in the sample. V usage is TRBV5-1 and J usage is TRBJ1-5, with 10 bases matching TRBD1. V lost 4 bases, J lost 2 bases, and 3 bases stayed unmatched. This CDR3 is 15 amino acids long. Germline loops: CDR1 SGHRS, CDR2 YFSETQ. In DNA, the CDR3 is TGCGCCAGCAGCCCCGGGACAGGGGGCAATCAGCCCCAGCATTTT. This codes for CASSPGTGGNQPQHF.

A single count supports this clone. The chain combines TRBV7-2 with TRBJ1-5, with 9 bases identical to TRBD1. CDR3 length: 16 amino acids. Germline V gene lookup returns CDR1 SGHTA and CDR2 FQGNSA. V shed 5 bases and J 0 bases; nucleotides not matched to a gene: 5. The CDR3 DNA follows: TGTGCCAGCAGCGGGGGGACAGGGATTAGCAATCAGCCCCAGCATTTT. Amino acid sequence: CASSGGTGISNQPQHF.

This chain connects TRBV7-2 to TRBJ2-7, with 8 bases that match TRBD2. CDR3 length equals 14 residues. Germline trimming cut 6 bases from V and 2 bases from J; bases unmatched to any gene: 6. Germline values: CDR1 SGHTA, CDR2 FQGNSA. The CDR3 region has the DNA TGTGCCAGCAGGCGTCCGGGACTAGCCTACGAGCAGTACTTC. Residues: CASRRPGLAYEQYF.

This rearrangement joins TRBV14 to TRBJ2-1; 11 bases are a match to TRBD2. The germline CDR1 and CDR2 sequences are SGHDN and FVKESK. V gave up 2 bases and J gave up 7 bases; unmatched junction bases: 7. The CDR3 spans 16 residues. CDR3 in amino acids: CASSQPLAGGRNEQFF. In DNA, the CDR3 is TGTGCCAGCAGCCAACCCCTAGCGGGGGGTAGGAATGAGCAGTTCTTC.

The rearrangement links TRBV5-4 to TRBJ2-7, with D possibly TRBD2 on 6 matching bases. The CDR3 totals 14 residues. The germline CDR1 and CDR2 sequences are SGHNT and YYREEE (reference sequence). Trimming shortened V by 3 bases and J by 3 bases, and 13 bases separated the two germline ends. The CDR3 spells CASSSGLTIYEQYF. CDR3 DNA sequence: TGTGCCAGCAGCTCCGGACTAACTATCTACGAGCAGTACTTC. The full variable domain, completed using reference TRBV5-4 and TRBJ2-7, is ETGVTQSPTHLIKTRGQQVTLRCSSQSGHNTVSWYQQALGQGPQFIFQYYREEENGRGNFPPRFSGLQFPNYSSELNVNALELDDSALYLCASSSGLTIYEQYFGPGTRLTVT.

This sequence joins TRBV28 and TRBJ2-1, with 9 bases aligning to TRBD2. The CDR3 is 16 amino acids. Per germline, CDR1 MDHEN and CDR2 SYDVKM. The junction had 8 bases not matched to a gene; V was cut back by 1 base and J by 7 bases. The CDR3 coding sequence is TGTGCCAGCAGTTTATTAGGCGGGAGGGAGAGAAATGAGCAGTTCTTC. Protein sequence: CASSLLGGRERNEQFF.

In this sample, this clone turned up once. V gene TRBV19 combines with J gene TRBJ1-3, with 7 bases lining up with TRBD1. This CDR3 spans 14 amino acids. The J segment lost 4 bases and the V segment lost 4 bases, leaving 4 bases of the junction unmatched. Germline assignment: CDR1 LNHDA and CDR2 SQIVND (reference sequence). CDR3 region: CASSKWDSGNTIYF. DNA of the CDR3: TGTGCCAGTAGTAAATGGGACAGCGGAAACACCATATATTTT.

This clone occurred once. The junction departs from germline at one end; a sequencing error may be responsible. The genes are TRBV7-7 and TRBJ2-1; weak D call: TRBD2 (6 bases). Germline assignment: CDR1 SSHAT and CDR2 FNYEAQ (reference sequence). CDR3 size: 15 residues. In nucleotides, the CDR3 is TGTGCTAGCAGCCAGGGACTGGACTCCTACAATGAGCAGTTCTTC. Translating it yields CASSQGLDSYNEQFF.

This chain joins TRBV2 and TRBJ1-1, with 10 bases lining up with TRBD1. V was clipped by 7 bases and J by 6 bases; unmatched bases: 8. CDR1 is SNHLY, CDR2 FYNNEI, per germline. This CDR3 is 14 amino acids long. CDR3 DNA sequence: TGTGCCAGCACACCCGGGACAGGGGATTCTGAAGCTTTCTTT. Its protein is CASTPGTGDSEAFF.